Included here is one TCR beta chain sequence, with context. Its target antigen remains unknown. Base qualities are not recorded, but no much larger clone differs from it by a single base. The CDR3 starts with the cysteine, ends with the phenylalanine, and has 14 residues. This entry keeps only the CDR3 DNA: 42 bases, framed from base 1. The germline V gene sets CDR1 to MGHRA and CDR2 to YSYEKL. Between the V and J ends, shortened by 0 bases and 5 bases respectively, the junction contains 10 bases. TCRbeta CDR3 regions were amplified from genomic DNA by means of the immunoSEQ Assay, a bias-controlled multiplex PCR. The authors' pipeline ran thus. The number of nucleated cells in each sample was estimated from the amplification of reference gene primers within the assay. Sequence reads were collapsed and filtered to measure the absolute abundance of every unique TCRbeta CDR3 rearrangement. For each sample, productive Simpson clonality was calculated as the square root of Simpson's diversity index across productive rearrangements. Drawn from immuneACCESS, this table holds only the in-frame rearrangements with V and J called that TCRdb kept. Clones are partly lost; checked studies trace under half to an unresolved V gene and leave the rest unexplained. The D gene and trimming were derived from the DNA, and the V and J assignments and clone size from that table. The sample table holds more than 250,000 clones, of which 90% were seen once. The ten largest clonotypes hold roughly 1.5% of the sample.

This record comes from a study of blood T cell repertoires in COVID-19 (dated by TCRdb to about 2020). Study-level background: Collaborator samples came from the United States, Italy and Spain and covered acute and convalescent phases of COVID-19. Where available, HLA class I and class II types were taken from metadata supplied by the sample provider and were not determined by assay-based typing. The material from the prospective study consisted of cDNA or gDNA derived from T cells, B-cell-depleted T cells, or PBMCs. Nearly every sample came with metadata listing a de-identified subject ID, COVID-19 status, age in years and sex. Samples came from the ongoing ImmuneRACE study (first 160 participants) plus 1,254 subjects from 6 global collaborators. Deeply sampled blood TCRbeta repertoires from subjects exposed to, actively infected with, or recovered from COVID-19 were included in the dataset. A freely available public database, intended as a resource for researchers studying the immune response to SARS-CoV-2, is where the repertoires were released. On the study overall, not on this receptor specifically: The quantity of clinical and demographic metadata differed by source and by participant and was supplied without curation.

Participants in the prospective study were aged roughly 18 to 90 years, lived in 24 United States geographic areas, and enrolled through a virtual design. In the prospective study, participants were assigned to cohorts based on the clinical history participants reported in a screening survey and a study questionnaire. In the prospective study, mobile phlebotomists collected whole blood, serum and a nasopharyngeal or oropharyngeal swab from each participant. Additional blood draws and questionnaires over an approximately two-month period could optionally be provided by prospective study participants. Before DNA extraction, prospective study blood samples were shipped either frozen or at room temperature.

This TCR came from a woman aged 18-29 years with acute COVID-19. Sequenced input: PBMCs or T cells enriched from blood (not recorded which). In this chain, TRBV4-1 is recombined with TRBJ1-2, with no confident D gene call. The CDR3 protein is CASSQDVGIYGYTF. The nucleotide sequence reads TGCGCCAGCAGCCAAGATGTCGGGATTTATGGCTACACCTTC.